A selection of T cell receptor beta chains follows, all from one sample in a study of CD8+CD57+ T cells in acquired aplastic anemia. TCRdb processed the reads anew with MiXCR; each CDR3 protein has one entry. This table holds 100,000 to 150,000 distinct CDR3 sequences, under 60% found once. The sequenced sample was sorted CD4+, CD8+, or CD8+CD57+ T cells (not recorded which) from PBMCs. The origin of the receptors is a human donor with aplastic anemia. The CDR3 runs from the conserved cysteine through the conserved F or W. D genes are given only for firm matches. Clone size is given for some rows only: seen once, a few or many times, or a class if the clone is expanded.

V gene	D gene	J gene	clone size	CDR3 protein	CDR3 DNA
TRBV29-1	-	TRBJ2-7	-	CSVEDSGGYDEQYF	TGCAGCGTTGAAGATTCGGGGGGCTACGACGAGCAGTACTTC
TRBV5-1	-	TRBJ2-3	many	CASSPLPDSTDTQYF	TGCGCCAGCAGCCCCCTGCCTGACAGCACAGATACGCAGTATTTT
TRBV19	TRBD2	TRBJ2-3	many	CASGGRGVVVDTQYF	TGTGCCAGTGGAGGGCGGGGGGTGGTAGTAGATACGCAGTATTTT
TRBV7-9	-	TRBJ1-2	-	CASSESGNGYTF	TGTGCCAGCAGCGAGTCAGGGAATGGCTACACCTTC
TRBV3-1	TRBD1	TRBJ1-5	many	CASSLGTASNQPQHF	TGTGCCAGCAGCTTGGGGACAGCTAGCAATCAGCCCCAGCATTTT
TRBV19	TRBD1	TRBJ1-5	-	CARRDRVEGNQPQHF	TGTGCCCGCCGGGACAGGGTCGAGGGCAATCAGCCCCAGCATTTT
TRBV6-1	-	TRBJ2-1	many	CASRAYYNEQFF	TGTGCCAGCAGGGCGTATTACAATGAGCAGTTCTTC
TRBV20-1	-	TRBJ2-7	-	CSARTGRVRYEQYF	TGCAGTGCTAGAACTGGACGGGTTCGGTACGAGCAGTACTTC
TRBV15	-	TRBJ2-6	many	CATSRAEQRYSSGANVLTF	TGTGCCACCAGCAGAGCTGAACAGAGATACAGCTCTGGGGCCAACGTCCTGACTTTC
TRBV7-2	-	TRBJ1-2	-	CASSLVSGADYGYTF	TGTGCCAGCAGCTTAGTAAGCGGGGCGGACTATGGCTACACCTTC
TRBV9	-	TRBJ2-3	many	CASSVVVYLPSFAQYF	TGTGCCAGCAGCGTAGTAGTTTATCTCCCCTCTTTTGCGCAGTATTTT
TRBV7-9	-	TRBJ2-7	many	CASSLGANYEQYF	TGTGCCAGCAGCTTAGGTGCAAACTACGAGCAGTACTTC
TRBV15	TRBD1	TRBJ2-1	-	CAREDRGPGSYNEQFF	TGTGCTAGAGAGGACAGGGGGCCCGGGTCGTACAATGAGCAGTTCTTC
TRBV2	-	TRBJ1-1	-	CASSEGHANTEAFF	TGTGCCAGCTCGGAGGGGCACGCGAACACTGAAGCTTTCTTT
TRBV2	-	TRBJ1-6	few	CASSTPDRKNSPLHF	TGTGCCAGCAGCACCCCCGACAGGAAAAATTCACCCCTCCACTTT
TRBV24-1	-	TRBJ2-3	many	CATSAITDTQYF	TGTGCCACCAGTGCCATCACAGATACGCAGTATTTT
TRBV24-1	TRBD2	TRBJ2-3	many	CATSAGGVSTDTQYF	TGTGCCACCAGTGCGGGAGGAGTTAGCACAGATACGCAGTATTTT
TRBV29-1	TRBD2	TRBJ2-7	-	CSVEVGHFGGRYEQYF	TGCAGCGTTGAAGTGGGGCATTTCGGGGGGAGGTACGAGCAGTACTTC
TRBV7-2	-	TRBJ2-5	-	CASSLARSLQETQYF	TGTGCCAGCAGCTTAGCCCGCAGCCTCCAGGAGACCCAGTACTTC
TRBV2	-	TRBJ1-6	-	CASVERPGTPLHF	TGTGCCAGCGTCGAGAGGCCTGGGACACCCCTCCACTTT
TRBV9	TRBD1	TRBJ1-1	-	CASSAPGTGPWNTEAFF	TGTGCCAGCAGCGCCCCTGGGACAGGGCCCTGGAACACTGAAGCTTTCTTT
TRBV6-2/TRBV6-3	-	TRBJ1-5	-	CASNRRWPLNQPQHF	TGTGCCAGCAACCGCCGATGGCCTCTCAATCAGCCCCAGCATTTT
TRBV12-3/TRBV12-4	TRBD2	TRBJ2-1	-	CASSPATSGGAREQFF	TGTGCCAGCAGCCCGGCGACTAGCGGGGGGGCAAGAGAGCAGTTCTTC
TRBV2	-	TRBJ1-4	-	CASSENRGLGEKLFF	TGTGCCAGCAGTGAAAACCGGGGTTTGGGTGAAAAACTGTTTTTT
TRBV25-1	-	TRBJ2-5	-	CASSYPGARETQYF	TGTGCCAGCAGCTATCCGGGAGCGCGGGAGACCCAGTACTTC
TRBV7-3	-	TRBJ2-5	once	CASSSSIRGTRTQETQYF	TGTGCCAGCAGCTCATCCATCCGCGGAACGAGGACGCAAGAGACCCAGTACTTC
TRBV2	TRBD1	TRBJ1-1	-	CASRHDRGRMNTEAFF	TGTGCCAGCAGACACGACAGGGGGCGCATGAACACTGAAGCTTTCTTT
TRBV15	TRBD1	TRBJ2-7	-	CATSRTTGSSYEQYF	TGTGCCACCAGCAGGACGACAGGGAGCTCCTACGAGCAGTACTTC
TRBV29-1	-	TRBJ2-5	-	CSVIQGRESQYF	TGCAGCGTCATACAGGGTCGGGAGTCCCAGTACTTC
TRBV7-2	TRBD2	TRBJ2-3	-	CASRYSGATDTQYF	TGTGCCAGCAGGTATAGCGGGGCAACAGATACGCAGTATTTT
TRBV27	-	TRBJ2-1	-	CASSRGHLPREQFF	TGTGCCAGCAGCCGGGGGCACTTGCCTCGGGAGCAGTTCTTC
TRBV27	-	TRBJ2-7	few	CASTNSADSYEQYF	TGTGCCAGCACCAATTCGGCCGACAGCTACGAGCAGTACTTC
TRBV20-1	-	TRBJ2-7	-	CSASGQVYEQYF	TGCAGTGCTAGCGGTCAGGTCTACGAGCAGTACTTC
TRBV7-6	-	TRBJ2-7	-	CASSLASAYEQYF	TGTGCCAGCAGCTTAGCTTCTGCGTACGAGCAGTACTTC
TRBV2	-	TRBJ1-1	-	CASSPTGYTEASF	TGTGCCAGCAGTCCTACAGGGTACACTGAAGCTTCCTTT
TRBV19	-	TRBJ2-2	-	CASSKGGELFF	TGTGCCAGTAGTAAAGGTGGGGAGCTGTTTTTT
TRBV11-2	-	TRBJ2-3	-	CASSLDRAADTQYF	TGTGCCAGCAGCTTAGATCGGGCAGCAGATACGCAGTATTTT
TRBV4-2	-	TRBJ1-6	-	CASSQDVDSPLHF	TGTGCCAGCAGCCAAGATGTTGACTCACCCCTCCACTTT
TRBV11-1	TRBD2	TRBJ2-5	-	CASSPAGGRETQYF	TGTGCCAGCAGCCCCGCGGGGGGCCGGGAGACCCAGTACTTC
TRBV7-8	-	TRBJ1-3	-	CASSTGGASGNTIYF	TGTGCCAGCAGCACCGGGGGCGCCTCTGGAAACACCATATATTTT
TRBV29-1	TRBD1	TRBJ1-4	-	CSVVGTGGEKLFF	TGCAGCGTTGTCGGGACAGGGGGAGAAAAACTGTTTTTT
TRBV14	TRBD1	TRBJ2-5	many	CASSPGTGPPETQYF	TGTGCCAGCAGCCCCGGGACAGGGCCCCCGGAGACCCAGTACTTC
TRBV2	-	TRBJ1-6	-	CASSSQGFYNSPLHF	TGTGCCAGCAGCTCACAGGGTTTCTATAATTCACCCCTCCACTTT
TRBV7-9	-	TRBJ1-1	-	CASSSPYEAFF	TGTGCCAGCAGTTCTCCCTATGAAGCTTTCTTT
TRBV4-3	TRBD1	TRBJ1-5	few	CASSQDGVGTGGYQPQHF	TGCGCCAGCAGCCAAGATGGGGTCGGGACAGGGGGCTATCAGCCCCAGCATTTT
TRBV24-1	TRBD1	TRBJ2-5	-	CATSDSPGGEETQYF	TGTGCCACCAGTGATTCGCCAGGGGGCGAGGAGACCCAGTACTTC
TRBV2	-	TRBJ2-6	few	CASSAGGGANVLTF	TGTGCCAGCAGTGCAGGCGGTGGGGCCAACGTCCTGACTTTC
TRBV4-2	TRBD2	TRBJ2-1	-	CASSQEYRTSGQAPMGEQFF	TGTGCCAGCAGCCAAGAATATCGGACTAGCGGGCAGGCCCCCATGGGTGAGCAGTTCTTC
TRBV13	-	TRBJ2-1	-	CASSQDPRDSYNEQFF	TGTGCCAGCAGCCAAGATCCCAGGGACTCCTACAATGAGCAGTTCTTC
TRBV29-1	TRBD1	TRBJ1-1	-	CSVEKGAENTEAFF	TGCAGCGTTGAAAAGGGGGCTGAGAACACTGAAGCTTTCTTT
TRBV5-1	-	TRBJ2-7	once	CASSYGQANTYEQYF	TGCGCCAGCAGCTATGGACAAGCGAACACCTACGAGCAGTACTTC
TRBV2	-	TRBJ1-5	-	CASSQGFNQPQHF	TGTGCCAGCAGTCAGGGATTCAATCAGCCCCAGCATTTT
TRBV5-1	-	TRBJ2-7	-	CASSLTSAYEQYF	TGCGCCAGCAGCTTGACGAGTGCCTACGAGCAGTACTTC
TRBV29-1	-	TRBJ2-7	few	CSVVWGHEQYF	TGCAGCGTTGTCTGGGGTCACGAGCAGTACTTC